This record looks at one TCR beta chain sequence and its context. What it binds is unknown. These data belong to a study of vaccination and CD4 T cells after COVID-19. Broader study findings: The rise in median SARS-CoV-2-reactive clonotypes, from around 21 to 38, was not significant.

As for treatment: roughly 11-day PBMC culture with coronavirus spike peptide pools or control peptides (ViraFEST assay). Days 3 and 7 saw half the medium swapped for fresh IL-2 medium. The Oncomine TCR Beta short-read assay was what sequenced the DNA obtained from cultured CD4+ T cells. TCRdb reanalysed the PCR reads using MiXCR and keeps one entry per CDR3 protein. This sample has 15,000 or so distinct CDR3 sequences; about 60% occur once, and the top ten carry roughly an eighth. The V end was cut by 5 bases, the J end by 5 bases, with 6 bases between. Germline V gene lookup returns CDR1 SGHTA and CDR2 FQGNSA. The CDR3 sequence is 11 residues long.

The sequenced sample was CD4+ T cells from blood, cultured in vitro. The TCR originated in a human donor who had recovered from COVID-19. J is TRBJ2-5 and V is TRBV7-2; D not certain. CDR3 in amino acids: CASSEQETQYF. The CDR3 DNA follows: TGTGCCAGCAGCGAACAGGAGACCCAGTACTTC.